This T cell receptor beta chain was recovered during a study of blood T cell repertoires in COVID-19. Generated by immunoSEQ multiplex PCR, the TCRdb table keeps only in-frame clones and is missing some. The sample has 200,000 to 250,000 clones, about 91% seen once; the top ten hold around 1.6%. The count of this clone is one. The CDR3 spans 16 residues. Germline V CDR1 and CDR2: SGHAT, FQNNGV. The germline V and J ends were trimmed by 6 bases and 0 bases, with 16 bases remaining between them. The TCR sequence derives from a man aged 18 to 29 with active or convalescent COVID-19. The V gene is TRBV11-2, the J gene TRBJ2-3; D not resolved. Sequences were obtained from peripheral blood. CDR3 DNA: TGTGCCAGCAGTCGCACGTCTCAGATCAGCACAGATACGCAGTATTTT. Translation: CASSRTSQISTDTQYF. The entire variable domain, with the rest obtained from reference TRBV11-2 and TRBJ2-3, is as follows: EAGVAQSPRYKIIEKRQSVAFWCNPISGHATLYWYQQILGQGPKLLIQFQNNGVVDDSQLPKDRFSAERLKGVDSTLKIQPAKLEDSAVYLCASSRTSQISTDTQYFGPGTRLTVL.